This is a list of T cell receptor beta chains from one sample in a study of cytomegalovirus exposure and HLA in healthy donors. TCRdb's table, derived via immunoSEQ multiplex PCR, lists solely in-frame clones and lacks some. Of roughly 90,000 clones listed, approximately 84% are singletons. The sample consisted of PBMCs. The receptors originated from a man aged 18 to 29 in good health and CMV-seronegative. Each CDR3 is given with its conserved first and last residue. A D gene is named only where the DNA matches it firmly. The size field is filled for only some rows; it gives once, few, many or a size class.

CDR3aa	CDR3nt	abundance	v_gene	j_gene	d_gene
CASSLPNTEAFF	TGTGCCAGCAGTCTCCCGAACACTGAAGCTTTCTTT	.	TRBV28	TRBJ1-1	.
CASTLRRGLRNEQFF	TGTGCCAGCACCCTCCGAAGGGGGCTTAGGAATGAGCAGTTCTTC	.	TRBV27	TRBJ2-1	TRBD1
CASSLTSGTSSYEQYF	TGTGCCAGCAGCCTAACCTCCGGGACTAGCAGCTACGAGCAGTACTTC	.	TRBV6-4	TRBJ2-7	TRBD2
CAWVNRRRTDTQYF	TGTGCCTGGGTCAACAGGCGCCGCACAGATACGCAGTATTTT	.	TRBV30	TRBJ2-3	.
CASGLGGSSYNEQFF	TGCGCCAGCGGCTTGGGCGGGAGCTCCTACAATGAGCAGTTCTTC	.	TRBV5-1	TRBJ2-1	TRBD2
CAAGQVWETQYF	TGTGCCGCGGGGCAGGTGTGGGAGACCCAGTACTTC	.	TRBV19	TRBJ2-5	.
CASSPTGKGSNQPQHF	TGTGCCAGCAGTCCCACAGGGAAAGGGAGCAATCAGCCCCAGCATTTT	once	TRBV27	TRBJ1-5	.
CSQGRDYEQYF	TGCAGTCAAGGGAGGGACTACGAGCAGTACTTC	.	TRBV20-1	TRBJ2-7	TRBD2
CASSGLGQGEAFF	TGCGCCAGCAGTGGCCTGGGACAGGGAGAAGCTTTCTTT	few	TRBV10-1	TRBJ1-1	TRBD1
CASSQDAASGYNEQFF	TGCGCCAGCAGCCAAGATGCCGCTAGCGGCTACAATGAGCAGTTCTTC	once	TRBV4-3	TRBJ2-1	TRBD2
CASSIIGKGGRQPQHF	TGTGCCAGTAGTATCATTGGGAAGGGGGGGAGGCAGCCCCAGCATTTT	.	TRBV19	TRBJ1-5	.
CASSQMPGTDTQYF	TGCGCCAGCAGCCAAATGCCAGGGACAGATACGCAGTATTTT	.	TRBV4-1	TRBJ2-3	.
CATSRVRTGETQYF	TGTGCCACCAGCAGAGTTAGAACCGGTGAGACCCAGTACTTC	.	TRBV15	TRBJ2-5	.
CASSLEGLRINTEAFF	TGTGCCAGCAGCTTAGAGGGGTTGCGGATAAACACTGAAGCTTTCTTT	.	TRBV7-9	TRBJ1-1	.
CAWGKLGGNTEAFF	TGTGCCTGGGGGAAATTAGGGGGGAACACTGAAGCTTTCTTT	.	TRBV30	TRBJ1-1	.
CASRPTGEKDYGYTF	TGCGCCAGCAGGCCGACAGGGGAGAAGGACTATGGCTACACCTTC	.	TRBV4-1	TRBJ1-2	TRBD1
CAISDSTDTQYF	TGTGCCATCAGTGATTCAACAGATACGCAGTATTTT	few	TRBV10-3	TRBJ2-3	.
CASSRSGDGYTF	TGTGCTAGCAGCCGATCAGGGGATGGCTACACCTTC	.	TRBV7-7	TRBJ1-2	.
CASSLDPQGWTEAFF	TGTGCCAGCAGTTTAGACCCACAGGGATGGACTGAAGCTTTCTTT	.	TRBV6-5	TRBJ1-1	.
CSVGRSTGELFF	TGCAGCGTTGGCAGATCCACCGGGGAGCTGTTTTTT	once	TRBV29-1	TRBJ2-2	.
CACSRDRGYEQYF	TGTGCCTGTTCCCGGGACAGGGGCTACGAGCAGTACTTC	.	TRBV30	TRBJ2-7	TRBD1
CASSESRGFGTYEQYF	TGCGCCAGCAGTGAGTCGCGGGGCTTTGGAACCTACGAGCAGTACTTC	.	TRBV10-1	TRBJ2-7	.
CASSIHTDTQYF	TGTGCCAGCAGCATCCACACAGATACGCAGTATTTT	.	TRBV7-6	TRBJ2-3	.
CASSKAGIWSNQPQHF	TGTGCCAGTAGTAAGGCCGGGATCTGGAGCAATCAGCCCCAGCATTTT	.	TRBV19	TRBJ1-5	.
CASRGRGRNYGYTF	TGTGCCAGCAGGGGGCGTGGGCGCAACTATGGCTACACCTTC	.	TRBV5-6	TRBJ1-2	.
CASSLPRQTSSEKLFF	TGTGCCAGCAGTTTACCGCGACAGACGTCTTCTGAAAAACTGTTTTTT	few	TRBV27	TRBJ1-4	.
CASSLLSGYGYTF	TGCGCCAGCAGCTTGCTCTCGGGCTATGGCTACACCTTC	once	TRBV5-1	TRBJ1-2	.
CASSPQGGEAFF	TGTGCCAGCAGTCCACAGGGTGGCGAAGCTTTCTTT	.	TRBV6-6	TRBJ1-1	.
CASSLGGGSSYNEQFF	TGTGCCAGCAGCTTGGGAGGGGGAAGCTCCTACAATGAGCAGTTCTTC	.	TRBV5-4	TRBJ2-1	.
CSVAGTPSGANVLTF	TGCAGCGTCGCCGGGACTCCATCTGGGGCCAACGTCCTGACTTTC	.	TRBV29-1	TRBJ2-6	.
CASSAFRDSQIYGYTF	TGTGCCAGCAGCGCCTTCCGGGACAGCCAGATCTATGGCTACACCTTC	.	TRBV9	TRBJ1-2	TRBD1
CASSLALGTGGDRTEAFF	TGTGCCAGCAGCTTAGCGCTAGGGACAGGGGGGGATCGCACTGAAGCTTTCTTT	.	TRBV7-9	TRBJ1-1	TRBD1
CAWSVRGVLTDTQYF	TGTGCCTGGAGTGTACGCGGGGTCCTTACAGATACGCAGTATTTT	.	TRBV30	TRBJ2-3	.
CASSEVAGGGDQPQHF	TGTGCCAGCAGTGAAGTGGCAGGGGGTGGGGATCAGCCCCAGCATTTT	.	TRBV6-1	TRBJ1-5	TRBD1
CASSSGVSYEQYF	TGCGCCAGCAGCTCAGGGGTATCCTACGAGCAGTACTTC	.	TRBV10-1	TRBJ2-7	.
CSVAPGTGTGYTF	TGCAGCGTGGCTCCCGGGACAGGGACTGGCTACACCTTC	.	TRBV29-1	TRBJ1-2	TRBD1
CASTPNRTPYEQYF	TGTGCCAGCACTCCTAACCGGACTCCCTACGAGCAGTACTTC	.	TRBV6-1	TRBJ2-7	.
CASSGQVIAYEQYF	TGTGCCAGCAGTGGACAGGTGATTGCCTACGAGCAGTACTTC	.	TRBV2	TRBJ2-7	.
CASSWGQTWASPLHF	TGTGCCAGCAGTTGGGGACAGACTTGGGCTTCACCCCTCCACTTT	.	TRBV28	TRBJ1-6	TRBD1
CASSAGGSGSPFEQYF	TGTGCCAGCAGCGCAGGGGGTTCCGGCTCCCCTTTCGAGCAGTACTTC	once	TRBV7-2	TRBJ2-7	TRBD1
CASSNRQGFSNQPQHF	TGTGCCAGCAGCAACCGACAGGGTTTTAGCAATCAGCCCCAGCATTTT	.	TRBV7-8	TRBJ1-5	TRBD1
CASRGGLFRNGYTF	TGTGCCAGCAGGGGAGGGTTATTTAGGAATGGCTACACCTTC	.	TRBV5-6	TRBJ1-2	.
CASSSAPRGETGNTIYF	TGTGCCAGCAGCTCCGCTCCCCGGGGAGAAACTGGAAACACCATATATTTT	.	TRBV5-6	TRBJ1-3	.
CATSRDAGTIITTGELFF	TGTGCCACCAGCAGAGATGCGGGGACTATCATAACCACCGGGGAGCTGTTTTTT	.	TRBV15	TRBJ2-2	TRBD2